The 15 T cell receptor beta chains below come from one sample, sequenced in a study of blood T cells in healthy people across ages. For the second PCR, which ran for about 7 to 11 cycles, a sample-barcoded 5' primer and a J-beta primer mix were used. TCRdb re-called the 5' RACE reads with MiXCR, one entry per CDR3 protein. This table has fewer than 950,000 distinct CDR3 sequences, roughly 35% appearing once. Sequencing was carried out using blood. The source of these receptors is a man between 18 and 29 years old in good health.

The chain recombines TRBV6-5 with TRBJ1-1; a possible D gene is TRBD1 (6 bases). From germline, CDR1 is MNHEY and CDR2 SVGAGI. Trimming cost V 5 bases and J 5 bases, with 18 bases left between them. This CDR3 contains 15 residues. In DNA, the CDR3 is TGTGCCAGCAGTCGTAGCCGGGGGCGGAAGACTGAAGCTTTCTTT. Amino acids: CASSRSRGRKTEAFF.

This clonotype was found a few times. CDR3 region: CASSWAGQVYNEQYF. Written as DNA, the CDR3 is TGTGCCAGCAGTTGGGCGGGACAAGTATACAATGAGCAGTACTTC. This chain links TRBV6-2 or TRBV6-3 with TRBJ2-7; the D gene could be TRBD1 or TRBD2 (6 bases each). Germline assignment: CDR1 MNHEY and CDR2 SVGEGT. Between the trimmed V and J ends, which lost 4 bases and 7 bases, there was a span of 20 bases. There are 15 residues in the CDR3.

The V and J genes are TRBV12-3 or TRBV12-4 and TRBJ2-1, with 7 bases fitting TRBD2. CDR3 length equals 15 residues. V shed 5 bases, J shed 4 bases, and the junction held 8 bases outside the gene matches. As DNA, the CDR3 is TGTGCCAGCAGTACCAGCGGGGCACTTTACAATGAGCAGTTCTTC. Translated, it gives CASSTSGALYNEQFF.

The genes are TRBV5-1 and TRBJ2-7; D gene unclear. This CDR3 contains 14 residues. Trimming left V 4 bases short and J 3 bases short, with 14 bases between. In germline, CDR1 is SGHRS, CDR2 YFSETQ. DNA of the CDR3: TGCGCCAGCAGCCACTCCGAAGGCCACTACGAGCAGTACTTC. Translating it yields CASSHSEGHYEQYF.

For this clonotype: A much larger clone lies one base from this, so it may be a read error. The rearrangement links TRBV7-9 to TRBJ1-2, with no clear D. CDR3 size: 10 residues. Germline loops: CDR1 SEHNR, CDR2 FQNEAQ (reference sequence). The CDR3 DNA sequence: TGTGCCAGCAGCTTAGATGGCCACACCTTC. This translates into CASSLDGHTF.

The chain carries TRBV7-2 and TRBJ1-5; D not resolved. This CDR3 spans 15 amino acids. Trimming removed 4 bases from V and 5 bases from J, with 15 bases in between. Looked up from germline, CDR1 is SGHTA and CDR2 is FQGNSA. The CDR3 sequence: CASSSNPGVYQPQHF. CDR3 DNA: TGTGCCAGCAGCTCCAACCCTGGGGTCTATCAGCCCCAGCATTTT.

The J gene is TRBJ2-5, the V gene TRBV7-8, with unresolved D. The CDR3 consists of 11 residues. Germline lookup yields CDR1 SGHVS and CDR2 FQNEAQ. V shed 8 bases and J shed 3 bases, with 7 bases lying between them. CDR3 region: CASRKEETQYF. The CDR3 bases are TGTGCCAGCCGCAAAGAAGAGACCCAGTACTTC. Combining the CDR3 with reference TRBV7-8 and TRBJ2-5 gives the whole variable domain GAGVSQSPRYKVAKRGQDVALRCDPISGHVSLFWYQQALGQGPEFLTYFQNEAQLDKSGLPSDRFFAERPEGSVSTLKIQRTQQEDSAVYLCASRKEETQYFGPGTRLLVL.

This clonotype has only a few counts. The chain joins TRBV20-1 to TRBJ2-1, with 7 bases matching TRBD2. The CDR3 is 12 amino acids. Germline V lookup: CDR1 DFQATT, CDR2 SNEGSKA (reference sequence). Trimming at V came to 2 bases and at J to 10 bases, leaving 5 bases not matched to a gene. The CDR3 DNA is TGCAGTGCTAGAACACTAGCGCGAGAGCAGTTCTTC. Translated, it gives CSARTLAREQFF.

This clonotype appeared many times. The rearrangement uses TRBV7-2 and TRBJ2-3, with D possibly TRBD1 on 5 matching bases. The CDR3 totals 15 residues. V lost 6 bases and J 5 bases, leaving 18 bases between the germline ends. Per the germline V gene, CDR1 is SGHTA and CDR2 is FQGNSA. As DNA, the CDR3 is TGTGCCAGCAGTCTTCAGACAGTCAACCGAGATACGCAGTATTTT. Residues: CASSLQTVNRDTQYF.

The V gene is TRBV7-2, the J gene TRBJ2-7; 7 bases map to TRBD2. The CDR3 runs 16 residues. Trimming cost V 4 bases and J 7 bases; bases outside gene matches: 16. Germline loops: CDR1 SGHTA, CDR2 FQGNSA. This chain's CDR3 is CASSSFSGRSYNEQYF. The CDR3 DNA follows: TGTGCCAGCAGCTCCTTTAGCGGGCGATCCTACAATGAGCAGTACTTC.

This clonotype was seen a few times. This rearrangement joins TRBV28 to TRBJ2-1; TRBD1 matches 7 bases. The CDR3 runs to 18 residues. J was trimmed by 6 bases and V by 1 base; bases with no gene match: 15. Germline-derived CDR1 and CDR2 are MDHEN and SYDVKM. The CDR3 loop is CASSLSPGQPSGGNEQFF. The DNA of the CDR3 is TGTGCCAGCAGTTTATCACCGGGACAGCCCTCTGGGGGCAATGAGCAGTTCTTC.

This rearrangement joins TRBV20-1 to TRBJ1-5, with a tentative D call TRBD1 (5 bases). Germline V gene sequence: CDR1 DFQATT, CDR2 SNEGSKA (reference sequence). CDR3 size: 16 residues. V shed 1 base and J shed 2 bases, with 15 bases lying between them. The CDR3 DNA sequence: TGCAGTGCTAGAGGGCTACGACAGATCGGCAATCAGCCCCAGCATTTT. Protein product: CSARGLRQIGNQPQHF.

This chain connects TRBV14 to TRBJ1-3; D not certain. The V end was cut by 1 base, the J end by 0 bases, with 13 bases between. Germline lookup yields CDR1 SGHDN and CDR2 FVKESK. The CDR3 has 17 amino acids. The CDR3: CASSQAGREHSGNTIYF. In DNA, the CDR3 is TGTGCCAGCAGCCAAGCCGGACGGGAGCACTCTGGAAACACCATATATTTT.

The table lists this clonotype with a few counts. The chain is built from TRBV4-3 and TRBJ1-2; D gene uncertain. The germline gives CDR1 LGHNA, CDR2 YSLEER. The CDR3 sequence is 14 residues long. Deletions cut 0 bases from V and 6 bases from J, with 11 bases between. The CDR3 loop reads CASSQDSFRDGYTF. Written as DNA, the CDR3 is TGCGCCAGCAGCCAAGATAGTTTTCGAGATGGCTACACCTTC.

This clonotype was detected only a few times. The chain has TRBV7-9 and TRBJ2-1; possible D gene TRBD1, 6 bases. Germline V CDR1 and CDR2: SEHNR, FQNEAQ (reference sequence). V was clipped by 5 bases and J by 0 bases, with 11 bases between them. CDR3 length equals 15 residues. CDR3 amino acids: CASSPRQASYNEQFF. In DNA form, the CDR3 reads TGTGCCAGCAGCCCACGACAGGCCTCCTACAATGAGCAGTTCTTC.